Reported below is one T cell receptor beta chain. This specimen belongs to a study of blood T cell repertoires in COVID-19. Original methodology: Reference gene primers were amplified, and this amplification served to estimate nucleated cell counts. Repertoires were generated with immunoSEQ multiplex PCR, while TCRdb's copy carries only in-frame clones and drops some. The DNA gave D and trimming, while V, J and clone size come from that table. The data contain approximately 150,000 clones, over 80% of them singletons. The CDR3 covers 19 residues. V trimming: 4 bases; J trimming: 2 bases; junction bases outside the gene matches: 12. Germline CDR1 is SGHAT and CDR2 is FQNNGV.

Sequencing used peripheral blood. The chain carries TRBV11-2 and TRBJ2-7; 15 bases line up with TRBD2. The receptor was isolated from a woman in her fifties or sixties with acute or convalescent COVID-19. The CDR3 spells CASSSTTGTSGGLTYEQYF. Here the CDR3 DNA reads TGTGCCAGCAGCTCTACTACCGGGACTAGCGGGGGGCTTACCTACGAGCAGTACTTC.